This is a list of T cell receptor beta chains from one sample in a study of cytomegalovirus exposure and HLA in healthy donors. Repertoires were generated with immunoSEQ multiplex PCR, while TCRdb's copy carries only in-frame clones and drops some. Of fewer than 110,000 clones detected, around three quarters appear once; the ten largest clones hold about 4.1%. Sequenced input: PBMCs. Every receptor here comes from a man aged 50 to 60 in good health and CMV-seropositive. Both conserved end residues are part of each CDR3. A D gene is named only where the DNA matches it firmly. A row's size may be missing; if present it is once, few, many or a size class.

abundance: -
v_gene: TRBV7-2
j_gene: TRBJ2-4
d_gene: -
CDR3aa: CASSLFLSIGSKNIQYF
CDR3nt: TGTGCCAGCAGCTTATTTTTAAGTATCGGGTCCAAAAACATTCAGTACTTC

abundance: -
v_gene: TRBV7-9
j_gene: TRBJ1-2
d_gene: -
CDR3aa: CASSLSTGRDGYTF
CDR3nt: TGTGCCAGCAGCTTAAGTACAGGGAGGGATGGCTACACCTTC

abundance: -
v_gene: TRBV19
j_gene: TRBJ2-3
d_gene: -
CDR3aa: CASKGGDTQYF
CDR3nt: TGTGCCAGCAAAGGGGGAGATACGCAGTATTTT

abundance: -
v_gene: TRBV28
j_gene: TRBJ1-2
d_gene: -
CDR3aa: CASSLLGGYGYTF
CDR3nt: TGTGCCAGCAGTTTGTTAGGGGGATATGGCTACACCTTC

abundance: -
v_gene: TRBV5-1
j_gene: TRBJ2-2
d_gene: -
CDR3aa: CASSLAGGTGELFF
CDR3nt: TGCGCCAGCAGCTTGGCCGGAGGCACCGGGGAGCTGTTTTTT

abundance: -
v_gene: TRBV7-9
j_gene: TRBJ2-5
d_gene: -
CDR3aa: CASSRETQYF
CDR3nt: TGTGCCAGCAGCCGAGAGACCCAGTACTTC

abundance: -
v_gene: TRBV11-2
j_gene: TRBJ1-2
d_gene: TRBD1
CDR3aa: CASSIGQGALGYTF
CDR3nt: TGTGCCAGCAGCATCGGACAGGGGGCGCTCGGCTACACCTTC

abundance: -
v_gene: TRBV5-1
j_gene: TRBJ2-3
d_gene: TRBD1
CDR3aa: CASSSLQGAGTDTQYF
CDR3nt: TGCGCCAGCAGCTCACTACAGGGGGCCGGGACAGATACGCAGTATTTT

abundance: -
v_gene: TRBV18
j_gene: TRBJ2-1
d_gene: TRBD2
CDR3aa: CASSPPGTSLEQFF
CDR3nt: TGTGCCAGCTCACCACCGGGGACTAGTCTTGAGCAGTTCTTC

abundance: once
v_gene: TRBV29-1
j_gene: TRBJ1-2
d_gene: -
CDR3aa: CSVQGMVNYGYTF
CDR3nt: TGCAGCGTTCAGGGGATGGTTAACTATGGCTACACCTTC

abundance: -
v_gene: TRBV5-5
j_gene: TRBJ2-7
d_gene: TRBD1
CDR3aa: CASSPGQSYEQYF
CDR3nt: TGTGCCAGCAGCCCGGGACAGAGCTACGAGCAGTACTTC

abundance: -
v_gene: TRBV7-6
j_gene: TRBJ2-7
d_gene: -
CDR3aa: CASSLGGGGEQYF
CDR3nt: TGTGCCAGCAGCTTGGGGGGAGGTGGCGAGCAGTACTTC

abundance: -
v_gene: TRBV6-5
j_gene: TRBJ2-2
d_gene: -
CDR3aa: CASSALANTGELFF
CDR3nt: TGTGCCAGCAGTGCGCTAGCGAACACCGGGGAGCTGTTTTTT

abundance: -
v_gene: TRBV28
j_gene: TRBJ2-3
d_gene: TRBD2
CDR3aa: CASSLEAWQTHLGGERTDTQYF
CDR3nt: TGTGCCAGCAGTTTAGAAGCGTGGCAGACCCACCTGGGGGGGGAGCGCACAGATACGCAGTATTTT

abundance: -
v_gene: TRBV27
j_gene: TRBJ2-5
d_gene: -
CDR3aa: CASRGQGNGETQYF
CDR3nt: TGTGCCAGCAGGGGACAAGGGAACGGGGAGACCCAGTACTTC

abundance: -
v_gene: TRBV28
j_gene: TRBJ1-1
d_gene: TRBD1
CDR3aa: CASSTTGVTEAFF
CDR3nt: TGTGCCAGCAGTACGACAGGGGTCACTGAAGCTTTCTTT

abundance: -
v_gene: TRBV6-6
j_gene: TRBJ2-7
d_gene: -
CDR3aa: CASSLGRGLYF
CDR3nt: TGTGCCAGCAGTTTAGGCCGCGGGCTGTACTTC

abundance: -
v_gene: TRBV6-6
j_gene: TRBJ1-6
d_gene: -
CDR3aa: CASIGQGYSPLHF
CDR3nt: TGTGCCAGCATAGGGCAGGGATACTCACCCCTCCACTTT

abundance: -
v_gene: TRBV27
j_gene: TRBJ2-4
d_gene: TRBD2
CDR3aa: CASSSAWSSGSIQYF
CDR3nt: TGTGCCAGCAGTTCGGCATGGAGCAGCGGGAGCATTCAGTACTTC

abundance: -
v_gene: TRBV18
j_gene: TRBJ2-7
d_gene: -
CDR3aa: CASSPASNEQYF
CDR3nt: TGTGCCAGCTCACCAGCGTCGAACGAGCAGTACTTC

abundance: -
v_gene: TRBV7-2
j_gene: TRBJ2-5
d_gene: -
CDR3aa: CASSLAPPAVTGQETQYF
CDR3nt: TGTGCCAGCAGCTTAGCCCCCCCTGCGGTTACGGGGCAAGAGACCCAGTACTTC

abundance: -
v_gene: TRBV7-3
j_gene: TRBJ2-2
d_gene: TRBD1
CDR3aa: CASSLGQGATGELFF
CDR3nt: TGTGCCAGCAGCTTAGGACAGGGGGCCACCGGGGAGCTGTTTTTT

abundance: -
v_gene: TRBV29-1
j_gene: TRBJ2-3
d_gene: TRBD2
CDR3aa: CSVEDPWGGADTQYF
CDR3nt: TGCAGCGTTGAAGATCCATGGGGGGGGGCAGATACGCAGTATTTT